Listed below are T cell receptor beta chains from one sample, sequenced in a study of T cells after posttransplantation cyclophosphamide. Sequencing was performed with immunoSEQ multiplex PCR; in TCRdb, only in-frame clones are kept and a portion is missing. Listed for the sample are around 2,900 clones, none seen a single time. The sample consisted of PBMCs, taken after allogeneic stem cell transplant with posttransplant cyclophosphamide. Receptor source: a female patient in her forties or fifties who received an allogeneic stem cell transplant from a related donor, was CMV-positive, and had no GVHD. Some T cells may be provided by the graft donor. Each CDR3 is given with its conserved first and last residue. The D gene is left open where the match is weak. The size field reads how often the clone was seen (once, few, many) or a class if it is expanded.

D: NA
V: TRBV29-1
size: few
J: TRBJ2-2
CDR3: CSVVLVYGTGELFF
DNA: TGCAGCGTTGTATTAGTATATGGTACCGGGGAGCTGTTTTTT

D: NA
V: TRBV9
size: few
J: TRBJ2-1
CDR3: CASSVGPLSRALYNEQFF
DNA: TGTGCCAGCAGCGTAGGCCCCCTCTCGAGAGCTCTCTACAATGAGCAGTTCTTC

D: TRBD1
V: TRBV7-9
size: medium-sized
J: TRBJ1-1
CDR3: CASSLAGTVNTEAFF
DNA: TGTGCCAGCAGCTTAGCGGGGACAGTGAACACTGAAGCTTTCTTT

D: TRBD1
V: TRBV11-1
size: many
J: TRBJ2-7
CDR3: CASSLRDRGSEQYF
DNA: TGTGCCAGCAGCTTAAGAGACAGGGGTTCCGAGCAGTACTTC

D: NA
V: TRBV7-9
size: medium-sized
J: TRBJ2-7
CDR3: CASSLMSPGTDEQYF
DNA: TGTGCCAGCAGCTTGATGTCACCCGGGACTGACGAGCAGTACTTC

D: NA
V: TRBV18
size: medium-sized
J: TRBJ1-4
CDR3: CASSVRTPGDEKLFF
DNA: TGTGCCAGCTCAGTTAGGACACCGGGGGATGAAAAACTGTTTTTT

D: NA
V: TRBV7-9
size: medium-sized
J: TRBJ2-7
CDR3: CASSLVDMSYEQYF
DNA: TGTGCCAGCAGCTTAGTCGACATGTCCTACGAGCAGTACTTC

D: NA
V: TRBV6-5
size: many
J: TRBJ1-5
CDR3: CASSYTGRNQPQHF
DNA: TGTGCCAGCAGTTATACAGGGAGAAATCAGCCCCAGCATTTT

D: NA
V: TRBV18
size: medium-sized
J: TRBJ2-2
CDR3: CASSPLLPTHYNTGELFF
DNA: TGTGCCAGCTCACCACTACTACCTACCCACTATAACACCGGGGAGCTGTTTTTT

D: TRBD1
V: TRBV7-3
size: medium-sized
J: TRBJ1-1
CDR3: CASSLFGQGEAFF
DNA: TGTGCCAGCAGCTTATTCGGACAGGGCGAAGCTTTCTTT

D: NA
V: TRBV28
size: many
J: TRBJ2-5
CDR3: CASSPVAGEETQYF
DNA: TGTGCCAGCAGTCCAGTGGCAGGCGAGGAGACCCAGTACTTC

D: NA
V: TRBV12-3/TRBV12-4
size: medium-sized
J: TRBJ1-3
CDR3: CASTRGSSGNTIYF
DNA: TGTGCCAGCACCAGAGGCAGCTCTGGAAACACCATATATTTT

D: TRBD2
V: TRBV5-1
size: many
J: TRBJ2-5
CDR3: CASSSSGVLQETQYF
DNA: TGCGCCAGCAGCTCTAGCGGGGTACTCCAAGAGACCCAGTACTTC